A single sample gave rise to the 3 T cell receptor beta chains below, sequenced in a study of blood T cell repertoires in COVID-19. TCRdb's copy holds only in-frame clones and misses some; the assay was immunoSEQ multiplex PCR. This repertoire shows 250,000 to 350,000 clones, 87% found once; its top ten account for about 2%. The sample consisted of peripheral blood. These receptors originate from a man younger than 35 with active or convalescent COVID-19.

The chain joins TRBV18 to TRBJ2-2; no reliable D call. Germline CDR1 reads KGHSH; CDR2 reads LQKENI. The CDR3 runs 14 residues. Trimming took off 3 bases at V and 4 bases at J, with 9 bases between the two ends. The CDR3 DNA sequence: TGTGCCAGCTCACCCGGGTTCGCCACCGGGGAGCTGTTTTTT. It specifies CASSPGFATGELFF.

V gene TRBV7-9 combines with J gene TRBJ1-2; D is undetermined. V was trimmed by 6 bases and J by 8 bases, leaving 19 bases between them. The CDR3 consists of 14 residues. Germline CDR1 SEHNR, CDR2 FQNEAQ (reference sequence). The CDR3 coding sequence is TGTGCCAGCAGTAGTGGCGGGCTATCCTACGGCTACACCTTC. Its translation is CASSSGGLSYGYTF.

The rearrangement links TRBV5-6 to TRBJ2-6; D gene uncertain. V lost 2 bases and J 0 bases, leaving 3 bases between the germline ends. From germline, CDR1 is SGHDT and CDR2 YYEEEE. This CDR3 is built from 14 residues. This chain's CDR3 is CASSFLSGANVLTF. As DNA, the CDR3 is TGTGCCAGCAGCTTTCTCTCTGGGGCCAACGTCCTGACTTTC.